These 2 T cell receptor beta chains originate from one sample sequenced in a study of spatial heterogeneity in lung cancer. TCRdb fed the 5' RACE reads into MiXCR, producing one record per CDR3 protein. Here the sample spans 600 to 850 distinct CDR3 sequences, 60% to 80% being singletons. Time point: blood at routine non-recurrence follow-up after resection. The sample was PBMCs, taken at follow-up. These receptors were obtained from a female donor with early-stage non-small cell lung cancer.

Remarks on this clonotype: One end of the junction fails to match germline, which may point to a read error. Being off target in a library aimed at alpha chains, this beta chain has a size of little meaning. The chain has TRBV20-1 and TRBJ2-2, with D possibly being TRBD1 or TRBD2 (5 bases each). Germline assignment: CDR1 DFQATT and CDR2 SNEGSKA (reference sequence). The CDR3 has 13 amino acids. The CDR3 reads CSAKRQNTGELFF. CDR3 nucleotides: TGCAGTGCCAAACGACAGAACACCGGGGAGCTTTTTTTT.

Worth noting for this clonotype: Being off target in a library aimed at alpha chains, this beta chain has a size of little meaning. The genes are TRBV19 and TRBJ1-2; unclear D gene. V was trimmed by 7 bases and J by 7 bases, leaving 22 bases between them. The CDR3 has 15 residues. Germline V gives CDR1 LNHDA, CDR2 SQIVND (reference sequence). CDR3 sequence reads: CASNTVIGPTIGYTF. In nucleotides, the CDR3 is TGTGCCAGTAATACCGTGATCGGGCCCACGATTGGCTACACCTTC.